The TCR beta chain under discussion was sequenced for a study of CD8+ T cells in alopecia areata (dated by TCRdb to 2016 to 2019). About the full investigation: High-throughput TCRbeta sequencing was used to examine T cell clonal expansion in alopecia areata in both the C3H/HeJ mouse model and human patients. RNA was extracted with the PAXgene miRNA kit for fixed scalp, the miRNeasy kit for PBMCs, and the RNeasy kit for mouse skin. Amplification of TCRbeta CDR3 regions was done by immunoSEQ multiplex PCR using 35 Vbeta forward primers and 13 Jbeta reverse primers. On the human side, TCRbeta sequencing was run on scalp tissue and on sorted CD4+ and CD8+ peripheral blood T cells from healthy controls and from alopecia areata patients with either patchy or totalis/universalis disease. Scalp clonality was compared across normal scalp (n=4), patchy alopecia areata scalp (n=8), and alopecia totalis/universalis scalp (n=8).

This clone was seen just once. No cognate antigen has been identified for it. The input lacks base qualities; no much larger clone sits a single base away. Libraries came from the immunoSEQ multiplex PCR assay. For TCR sequencing, RNA was extracted from every sample and reverse transcribed into cDNA to serve as template. SuperScript III was used for first-strand cDNA synthesis, primed with a 2:1 mix of oligo-dT and random hexamers. A synthetic immune receptor repertoire was used to gauge amplification bias, and whatever bias remained was removed computationally. As for the authors' bioinformatics: After raw reads were preprocessed to remove errors, the CDR3 was defined following IMGT conventions as running from the conserved cysteine to phenylalanine. To get clonality, Shannon entropy was normalized by log2 of the number of productive unique TCRs and the result was subtracted from 1. CD4 or CD8 identity of scalp clones was inferred by cross-referencing scalp TCRbeta sequences with sorted blood CD4 and CD8 repertoires. The immuneACCESS repertoire file appears here via TCRdb, limited to in-frame rearrangements. These files lack a portion of the clones; in checked studies, under half of the deficit traces to unresolved V genes, and the cause of the others is not known. V and J calls and clone size follow that table, whereas D and trimming were derived from the DNA. The sample includes about 110,000 clones, with under 60% observed a single time. 23% of the sample is held by the ten biggest clonotypes.

From alopecia areata patients, peripheral blood was collected along with lesional scalp punch biopsies. PBMCs were separated by density centrifugation and stained for CD3, CD4 and CD8, after which CD4+ and CD8+ T cells were sorted on a FACSAria. The untreated alopecia areata patients were recruited through a multicenter biomarker study. Blood CD8+ T cells from a few biomarker-study patients were further sorted into NKG2D-low and NKG2D-high fractions. The CDR3, cysteine through phenylalanine, is 15 amino acids long. Only CDR3 DNA is held: 45 bases, read in frame from base 1. V ends up 5 bases short and J 1 base short, with an unmatched junction base count of 6. The germline V gene supplies CDR1 SNHLY and CDR2 FYNNEI. The paper's findings and limits, for the study overall: TCR sequences shared between patients were less clear than in mice, possibly partly because of HLA diversity in the patient population. Unlike mouse skin, which is dominated by gammadelta T cells, normal human skin has resident alphabeta T cells that are also sequenced, and this complicates analysis of the scalp TCR repertoire. Compared with normal scalp, lesional scalp had higher clonality and more expanded CD8+ clones, particularly in alopecia totalis/universalis, a pattern that suggests antigenic drive.

The sequence derives from a human donor with alopecia areata. Sample: NKG2D-low CD8+ T cells sorted from blood. The sample's cell subset or site, from its label and the paper: sorted CD8+ NKG2D-low blood T cells. The chain couples TRBV2 to TRBJ2-3; the central 7 bases match TRBD1. The DNA sequence follows: TGTGCCAGCAGTAGGGGGCGAGGGGGCACAGATACGCAGTATTTT. Translated, it gives CASSRGRGGTDTQYF.